One and the same sample provided the 27 T cell receptor beta chains below, sequenced in a study of control samples from healthy donors and cancer patients. The method was immunoSEQ multiplex PCR; TCRdb's version includes in-frame clones alone and lacks a portion of them. Of more than 95,000 clones listed, 80% to 90% are singletons. The sequencing input was blood. These receptors were taken from a man aged 35-49 years in good health.

The chain is built from TRBV4-1 and TRBJ2-7; D is uncertain. CDR1 and CDR2 (germline): MGHRA, YSYEKL. V was pared by 4 bases and J by 6 bases, with 16 bases between. The CDR3 has 14 residues. The CDR3 region has the DNA TGCGCCAGCAGCCCCCGGGCCCCGCCGGGCGAGCAGTACTTC. Protein product: CASSPRAPPGEQYF.

V gene TRBV24-1 combines with J gene TRBJ2-5; D unresolved. This CDR3 has 12 residues. Germline V gene data show CDR1 as KGHDR and CDR2 as SFDVKD. The germline V and J ends were trimmed by 5 bases and 5 bases, with 8 bases remaining between them. The CDR3 nucleotides are TGTGCCACCAGTGTGGGCCCGGAGACCCAGTACTTC. It translates to CATSVGPETQYF.

The V and J genes are TRBV7-2 and TRBJ2-7; 9 bases are shared with TRBD1. The CDR3 is made up of 16 amino acids. The ends lost 1 base at V and 5 bases at J; junction bases unmatched: 9. Looked up from germline, CDR1 is SGHTA and CDR2 is FQGNSA. CDR3: CASSLVGRDRAHEQYF. The CDR3 DNA is TGTGCCAGCAGCTTAGTGGGTCGGGACAGGGCCCACGAGCAGTACTTC.

This sequence joins TRBV12-3 or TRBV12-4 and TRBJ1-2; the D is unclear. V was shortened by 7 bases and J by 8 bases, with 14 bases between the two germline ends. The CDR3 sequence is 12 residues long. The CDR3 DNA reads as TGTGCCAGCACCCGCCAGTGGGTCGGCTACACCTTC. Protein product: CASTRQWVGYTF.

The chain has TRBV2 and TRBJ2-7, with TRBD1 identical over 8 bases. Germline V gene data show CDR1 as SNHLY and CDR2 as FYNNEI. The CDR3 length is 13 residues. With V trimmed by 3 bases and J by 6 bases, 4 bases remained unmatched. CDR3 sequence reads: CASSDPDRAEQYF. In DNA, the CDR3 is TGTGCCAGCAGTGATCCGGACAGGGCCGAGCAGTACTTC.

The rearrangement links TRBV7-9 to TRBJ1-4; D is undetermined. CDR3 length: 17 amino acids. Germline V gene lookup returns CDR1 SEHNR and CDR2 FQNEAQ (reference sequence). The V end lost 2 bases, the J end lost 2 bases, and 15 bases lay between the germline ends. CDR3 nucleotides: TGTGCCAGCAGCTTACCTCCGACGGGCCTGACTAATGAAAAACTGTTTTTT. Translation: CASSLPPTGLTNEKLFF.

This clone has a handful of counts. The CDR3 bases are TGTGCCAGCAGCTTAGCGGGGGGGCTGAACACCGGGGAGCTGTTTTTT. Translated: CASSLAGGLNTGELFF. The chain carries TRBV7-2 and TRBJ2-2; D perhaps matches TRBD2 (7 bases). V was pared by 0 bases and J by 1 base, with 9 bases between. Germline V gene lookup returns CDR1 SGHTA and CDR2 FQGNSA. This CDR3 comprises 16 residues.

V usage is TRBV11-2 and J usage is TRBJ1-3; TRBD1 matches 7 bases. Losses at the gene ends were 5 bases for V and 3 bases for J; bases not matched to a gene: 19. CDR1 and CDR2 from the germline V gene are SGHAT and FQNNGV. The CDR3 contains 19 residues. The CDR3 DNA follows: TGTGCCAGCAGCCACGCCCTGGGACAAGGGGGCAGTTTTGGAAACACCATATATTTT. It specifies CASSHALGQGGSFGNTIYF.

The chain couples TRBV19 to TRBJ1-5, with TRBD1 as a possible D gene (6 bases). This CDR3 spans 15 amino acids. Germline-derived CDR1 and CDR2 are LNHDA and SQIVND (reference sequence). V lost 4 bases and J lost 6, with 16 bases in between. CDR3 sequence: CASSRLGGAGQPQHF. Here the CDR3 DNA reads TGTGCCAGTAGTAGGTTGGGGGGCGCGGGTCAGCCCCAGCATTTT.

This chain connects TRBV19 to TRBJ2-1, with TRBD2 identical over 8 bases. With V trimmed by 1 base and J by 0 bases, 2 bases remained unmatched. Looked up from germline, CDR1 is LNHDA and CDR2 is SQIVND (reference sequence). The CDR3 sequence is 16 residues long. Here the CDR3 reads CASSIAGGSSYNEQFF. CDR3 nucleotides: TGTGCCAGTAGTATAGCGGGGGGGAGCTCCTACAATGAGCAGTTCTTC.

This clone was counted a single time. The chain recombines TRBV7-9 with TRBJ1-3; D is unclear. This CDR3 is built from 16 residues. Trimming shortened V by 3 bases and J by 1 base, and 13 bases separated the two germline ends. Germline assignment: CDR1 SEHNR and CDR2 FQNEAQ (reference sequence). CDR3 in DNA: TGTGCCAGCAGCTTTAGTGCGAGGGTATCTGGAAACACCATATATTTT. This codes for CASSFSARVSGNTIYF.

On this clone itself: Other nucleotide sequences from this sample produce the same CDR3. The rearrangement joins TRBV6-5 to TRBJ1-1, with D possibly matching TRBD1 (6 bases). CDR3 length: 13 amino acids. V was trimmed by 5 bases and J by 5 bases, leaving 12 bases between them. Germline V gene lookup returns CDR1 MNHEY and CDR2 SVGAGI. CDR3 sequence reads: CASSRQVYTEAFF. CDR3 nucleotide sequence: TGTGCCAGCAGTAGACAGGTTTATACTGAAGCTTTCTTT.

This rearrangement joins TRBV6-4 to TRBJ1-3; D is ambiguous. The CDR3 consists of 16 residues. From germline, CDR1 is MRHNA and CDR2 SNTAGT. The V end was cut by 3 bases, the J end by 6 bases, with 18 bases between. The CDR3 spells CASSEAPVSDPNTIYF. The CDR3, as DNA: TGTGCCAGCAGTGAGGCGCCAGTGAGCGACCCAAACACCATATATTTT.

CDR3 sequence reads: CAVRTGRSSSYEQYF. CDR3 DNA sequence: TGTGCCGTAAGAACCGGGCGGTCCAGCTCCTACGAGCAGTACTTC. The genes are TRBV2 and TRBJ2-7, with D hard to call. Germline V lookup: CDR1 SNHLY, CDR2 FYNNEI. The CDR3 consists of 15 residues. V dropped 11 bases and J dropped 0 bases, with 20 bases sitting between them. Complete variable domain (other parts from reference TRBV2 and TRBJ2-7): EPEVTQTPSHQVTQMGQEVILRCVPISNHLYFYWYRQILGQKVEFLVSFYNNEISEKSEIFDDQFSVERPDGSNFTLKIRSTKLEDSAMYFCAVRTGRSSSYEQYFGPGTRLTVT.

V is TRBV24-1 and J is TRBJ2-2; 7 nucleotides match TRBD1. In germline, CDR1 is KGHDR, CDR2 SFDVKD. Trimming removed 1 base from V and 4 bases from J; junction bases left unmatched: 11. The CDR3 runs to 18 residues. CDR3 sequence (DNA): TGTGCCACCAGTGATTTAAACAGGGGACAGCGGCCCACCGGGGAGCTGTTTTTT. This codes for CATSDLNRGQRPTGELFF.

This chain connects TRBV6-1 to TRBJ2-1; no clear D. The CDR3 is made up of 12 amino acids. The germline gives CDR1 MNHNS, CDR2 SASEGT. V lost 0 bases to trimming and J lost 8 bases, with 5 bases between them. This CDR3 is CASSEAWDEQFF. The CDR3 DNA reads as TGTGCCAGCAGTGAAGCATGGGATGAGCAGTTCTTC.

CDR3 region: CASSQDDRNGYTF. The CDR3 DNA follows: TGTGCCAGCAGCCAAGATGACAGGAATGGCTACACCTTC. This chain links TRBV3-1 (or the pseudogene TRBV3-2) with TRBJ1-2; D is perhaps TRBD1 (6 bases). CDR1 and CDR2 from the germline V gene are LGHDT and YNNKEL (reference sequence). CDR3 size: 13 residues. Trimming took 0 bases from V and 6 from J, leaving 8 bases between them.

This clone was observed a single time. J is TRBJ1-1 and V is TRBV5-1; D unclear. The V gene's germline CDR1 is SGHRS and CDR2 YFSETQ. Between the trimmed V and J ends, which lost 0 bases and 5 bases, there was a span of 8 bases. The length of the CDR3 is 13 residues. CDR3 DNA sequence: TGCGCCAGCAGCTTGGTTTGGGAAACTGAAGCTTTCTTT. It encodes CASSLVWETEAFF.

The chain combines TRBV14 with TRBJ1-3; D is unresolved. V was trimmed by 1 base and J by 5 bases, leaving 6 bases between them. The CDR3 is made up of 13 amino acids. Germline CDR1 reads SGHDN; CDR2 reads FVKESK. This CDR3 is CASSQGMRNTIYF. The CDR3 DNA reads as TGTGCCAGCAGCCAAGGGATGCGAAACACCATATATTTT.

Turning to this clone: Additional DNA sequences in this sample encode the identical CDR3. V and J are TRBV30 and TRBJ1-5; possibly TRBD1 for D (6 bases). This CDR3 spans 13 amino acids. CDR1 and CDR2 (germline): GTSNPN, SVGIG (reference sequence). V was cut by 0 bases and J by 4 bases, with 7 bases left in between. The CDR3 DNA reads as TGTGCCTGGAGTGTAGGGGGGAATCAGCCCCAGCATTTT. Translated: CAWSVGGNQPQHF.

This sequence joins TRBV7-2 and TRBJ2-3; the D is unclear. The CDR3 is 13 amino acids. V was cut by 5 bases and J by 3 bases, with 9 bases left in between. CDR1 is SGHTA, CDR2 FQGNSA, per germline. The CDR3 protein is CASSNFRTDTQYF. DNA of the CDR3: TGTGCCAGCAGCAACTTCCGGACAGATACGCAGTATTTT. Filled out from reference TRBV7-2 and TRBJ2-3, the complete variable domain reads GAGVSQSPSNKVTEKGKDVELRCDPISGHTALYWYRQSLGQGLEFLIYFQGNSAPDKSGLPSDRFSAERTGGSVSTLTIQRTQQEDSAVYLCASSNFRTDTQYFGPGTRLTVL.

For the CDR3, the DNA is TGTGCCAGCAGCTTGTACGGGGGGTACACAGATACGCAGTATTTT. Protein product: CASSLYGGYTDTQYF. The genes are TRBV7-2 and TRBJ2-3; 7 bases agree with TRBD2. Germline CDR1 reads SGHTA; CDR2 reads FQGNSA. The CDR3 has 15 amino acids. V lost 3 bases, J lost 2 bases, and 5 bases stayed unmatched.

This chain uses TRBV9 with TRBJ1-2; 7 bases are shared with TRBD1. V was clipped by 5 bases and J by 1 base; unmatched bases: 11. Germline-derived CDR1 and CDR2 are SGDLS and YYNGEE. The CDR3 loop spans 16 amino acids. The CDR3 is CASRATTGRNNYGYTF. In DNA, the CDR3 is TGTGCCAGCAGAGCTACGACAGGGAGGAATAACTATGGCTACACCTTC.

CDR3 sequence (DNA): TGTGCCAGTAGTATCACCGTGAACACTGAAGCTTTCTTT. As protein: CASSITVNTEAFF. The rearrangement uses TRBV19 and TRBJ1-1; D call uncertain. This CDR3 has 13 amino acids. Between the trimmed V and J ends, which lost 3 bases and 0 bases, there was a span of 5 bases. Germline CDR1 is LNHDA and CDR2 is SQIVND (reference sequence).

The rearrangement links TRBV25-1 to TRBJ1-1, with no clear D. Germline-derived CDR1 and CDR2 are MGHDK and SYGVNS. The CDR3 consists of 13 residues. V was pared by 1 base and J by 4 bases, with 7 bases between. The CDR3 sequence: CASSELGLTEAFF. In nucleotides, the CDR3 is TGTGCCAGCAGTGAATTGGGTCTCACTGAAGCTTTCTTT.

The gene calls are TRBV24-1 and TRBJ2-5; 10 bases map to TRBD1. Unmatched junction bases numbered 5, after V lost 5 bases and J lost 3 bases. CDR3 size: 15 residues. In germline, CDR1 is KGHDR, CDR2 SFDVKD. CDR3 coding DNA: TGTGCCACCAGTGGGACAGGGGGAGGGAAAGAGACCCAGTACTTC. Its protein is CATSGTGGGKETQYF.

The chain is built from TRBV7-8 and TRBJ1-6; possible D gene TRBD1, 5 bases. The CDR3 has 15 residues. Germline CDR1 reads SGHVS; CDR2 reads FQNEAQ. V gave up 2 bases and J gave up 2 bases, with 7 bases separating them. CDR3 sequence: CASSLRGAYNSPLHF. CDR3 DNA sequence: TGTGCCAGCAGCTTAAGGGGTGCCTATAATTCACCCCTCCACTTT.